The rows below give T cell receptor beta chains drawn from one sample of a study of blood T cell repertoires in COVID-19. Profiled with immunoSEQ multiplex PCR; TCRdb holds only in-frame clones, not every one. The sample includes about 120,000 clones, about 89% seen only once; the top ten take about 4.1%. The sequenced material came from peripheral blood. The source of these receptors is a man aged 55-75 years with COVID-19, enrolled during active disease. Both conserved end residues are part of each CDR3. The order of the fields is CDR3 protein, CDR3 DNA, V gene, J gene, D gene. D genes are given only for firm matches.

CDR3: CASTRGDSRGRYGYTF
DNA: TGTGCCAGCACCCGTGGGGATTCCAGGGGCCGCTATGGCTACACCTTC
V: TRBV5-5
J: TRBJ1-2
D: NA

CDR3: CASASSSQETQYF
DNA: TGTGCCAGCGCTTCCAGTTCACAAGAGACCCAGTACTTC
V: TRBV6-5
J: TRBJ2-5
D: NA

CDR3: CASSIFGGNTEAFF
DNA: TGTGCCAGTAGTATCTTTGGAGGGAACACTGAAGCTTTCTTT
V: TRBV19
J: TRBJ1-1
D: NA

CDR3: CASSKGGKRSTDTQYF
DNA: TGTGCCAGCAGCAAGGGGGGGAAGAGGAGCACAGATACGCAGTATTTT
V: TRBV21-1
J: TRBJ2-3
D: NA

CDR3: CASSQTGQETQYF
DNA: TGTGCCAGCAGCCAAACGGGTCAAGAGACCCAGTACTTC
V: TRBV11-1
J: TRBJ2-5
D: NA

CDR3: CASSLISQPQFF
DNA: TGTGCCAGCAGCTTAATTTCACAACCGCAGTTCTTC
V: TRBV7-3
J: TRBJ2-1
D: NA

CDR3: CASSPRLNSPLHF
DNA: TGTGCCAGTAGCCCGAGGTTGAATTCACCCCTCCACTTT
V: TRBV19
J: TRBJ1-6
D: NA

CDR3: CATTDRATYGYTF
DNA: TGTGCCACCACCGACAGGGCCACCTATGGCTACACCTTC
V: TRBV28
J: TRBJ1-2
D: TRBD1

CDR3: CASSSRDSSILYEQYF
DNA: TGTGCCAGCAGTTCTAGGGACAGCTCTATCCTCTACGAGCAGTACTTC
V: TRBV28
J: TRBJ2-7
D: TRBD1

CDR3: CASSWTGPNYGYTF
DNA: TGTGCCAGCAGCTGGACAGGGCCGAACTATGGCTACACCTTC
V: TRBV5-8
J: TRBJ1-2
D: TRBD1